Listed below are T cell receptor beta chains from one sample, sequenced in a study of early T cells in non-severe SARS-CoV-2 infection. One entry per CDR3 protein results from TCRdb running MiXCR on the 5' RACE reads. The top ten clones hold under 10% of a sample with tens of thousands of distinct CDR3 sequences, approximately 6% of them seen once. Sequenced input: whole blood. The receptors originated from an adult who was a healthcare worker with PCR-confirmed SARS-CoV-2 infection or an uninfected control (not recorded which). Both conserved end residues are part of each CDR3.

CDR3 protein: CASSSSPVTGMNTGELFF
J gene: TRBJ2-2
V gene: TRBV7-2

CDR3 protein: CASKLAGDEQYF
J gene: TRBJ2-7
V gene: TRBV12-5

CDR3 protein: CASSQERLAGAKEQYF
J gene: TRBJ2-7
V gene: TRBV3-1

CDR3 protein: CASSLARASGGVNEQFF
J gene: TRBJ2-1
V gene: TRBV7-2

CDR3 protein: CASSQNAGAEKLFF
J gene: TRBJ1-4
V gene: TRBV3-1

CDR3 protein: CASSQDLTGIRNIQYF
J gene: TRBJ2-4
V gene: TRBV4-2

CDR3 protein: CASSDPDAPLHF
J gene: TRBJ1-6
V gene: TRBV2

CDR3 protein: CAWGRVHEQYF
J gene: TRBJ2-7
V gene: TRBV30

CDR3 protein: CASSLLREVETQYF
J gene: TRBJ2-5
V gene: TRBV7-9

CDR3 protein: CASSLAGDEQYF
J gene: TRBJ2-7
V gene: TRBV9

CDR3 protein: CASSQGGGRVYEQYF
J gene: TRBJ2-7
V gene: TRBV3-1

CDR3 protein: CASSRDRPHEQYF
J gene: TRBJ2-7
V gene: TRBV7-2

CDR3 protein: CASSLDTSTQYF
J gene: TRBJ2-3
V gene: TRBV14

CDR3 protein: CSARIRNSYEQYF
J gene: TRBJ2-7
V gene: TRBV20-1

CDR3 protein: CASSLYGTGVATNEKLFF
J gene: TRBJ1-4
V gene: TRBV27

CDR3 protein: CASSLAGGYGDIQYF
J gene: TRBJ2-4
V gene: TRBV7-2

CDR3 protein: CASSTWTGRTEAFF
J gene: TRBJ1-1
V gene: TRBV12-3/TRBV12-4

CDR3 protein: CSASHRASGKETQYF
J gene: TRBJ2-5
V gene: TRBV20-1

CDR3 protein: CSARAGSGNTIYF
J gene: TRBJ1-3
V gene: TRBV20-1

CDR3 protein: CASAGGTYNEQFF
J gene: TRBJ2-1
V gene: TRBV28

CDR3 protein: CASSLKGVTGELFF
J gene: TRBJ2-2
V gene: TRBV12-3/TRBV12-4

CDR3 protein: CASSVHSNTEAFF
J gene: TRBJ1-1
V gene: TRBV6-5

CDR3 protein: CASGSNIQYF
J gene: TRBJ2-4
V gene: TRBV6-2/TRBV6-3

CDR3 protein: CSARDTTGFGNTIYF
J gene: TRBJ1-3
V gene: TRBV20-1

CDR3 protein: CSAGTGTGVKETQYF
J gene: TRBJ2-5
V gene: TRBV20-1

CDR3 protein: CASSLPYPSYEQYF
J gene: TRBJ2-7
V gene: TRBV6-2/TRBV6-3

CDR3 protein: CAWGRQSDGYTF
J gene: TRBJ1-2
V gene: TRBV30

CDR3 protein: CSVGWGNFRAF
J gene: TRBJ2-7
V gene: TRBV29-1

CDR3 protein: CASSQEPRTGHEQYF
J gene: TRBJ2-7
V gene: TRBV27

CDR3 protein: CASSQDGLAGGATDTQYF
J gene: TRBJ2-3
V gene: TRBV14

CDR3 protein: CASSEETGVKETQYF
J gene: TRBJ2-5
V gene: TRBV6-1

CDR3 protein: CSVTAIEAFF
J gene: TRBJ1-1
V gene: TRBV29-1

CDR3 protein: CSSDGGYTF
J gene: TRBJ1-2
V gene: TRBV29-1

CDR3 protein: CASSPGPLGGTDTQYF
J gene: TRBJ2-3
V gene: TRBV7-2

CDR3 protein: CASSLIGSRTEAFF
J gene: TRBJ1-1
V gene: TRBV5-4

CDR3 protein: CSVSRSAGAPFNEQFF
J gene: TRBJ2-1
V gene: TRBV20-1

CDR3 protein: CASSYSGLAGGPPNTGELFF
J gene: TRBJ2-2
V gene: TRBV6-5

CDR3 protein: CASSSEAGHNYGYTF
J gene: TRBJ1-2
V gene: TRBV28